This passage covers 3 T cell receptor beta chains from one sample sequenced in a study of identical twins. Via MiXCR, TCRdb re-called the 5' RACE reads, giving one row per CDR3 protein. Of about 330,000 distinct CDR3 sequences detected, about 12% appear once; the ten largest clones hold approximately 7.5%. This sample was also put to use in a study of yellow fever vaccine responses in identical twins.

Sequences were obtained from CD8+ T cells sorted from blood. These receptors were obtained from a woman between 18 and 29 years old in good health.

This chain's CDR3 is CASSQDRLAPATYNEQFF. The CDR3 DNA reads TGTGCCAGCAGCCAAGATCGACTAGCTCCCGCCACCTACAATGAGCAGTTCTTC. The V call is TRBV3-1, the J call TRBJ2-1, with TRBD2 matching 7 bases. Germline V gives CDR1 LGHDT, CDR2 YNNKEL (reference sequence). This CDR3 region has 18 residues. Germline trimming cut 0 bases from V and 2 bases from J; bases unmatched to any gene: 10.

This clonotype was detected a few times. The V and J genes are TRBV14 and TRBJ2-7, with D perhaps matching TRBD1 or TRBD2 (5 bases each). V was trimmed by 2 bases and J by 2 bases, leaving 10 bases between them. CDR1 is SGHDN and CDR2 is FVKESK in the germline V gene. The CDR3 totals 14 residues. The CDR3 loop is CASSQYRGPYEQYF. The CDR3, as DNA: TGTGCCAGCAGCCAATACCGGGGACCCTACGAGCAGTACTTC. The full variable domain, in which reference TRBV14 and TRBJ2-7 provide the parts outside the CDR3, is EAGVTQFPSHSVIEKGQTVTLRCDPISGHDNLYWYRRVMGKEIKFLLHFVKESKQDESGMPNNRFLAERTGGTYSTLKVQPAELEDSGVYFCASSQYRGPYEQYFGPGTRLTVT.

Of note for this clonotype: Since the CDR3 does not end with the conserved phenylalanine or tryptophan, this likely comes from a read error. This chain connects TRBV5-4 to TRBJ2-2, with a weak D call TRBD1 (6 bases). V shed 4 bases and J shed 7 bases, with 14 bases lying between them. The V gene's germline CDR1 is SGHNT and CDR2 YYREEE (reference sequence). The CDR3 length is 14 residues. CDR3: CASSPGQLCGELFC. The CDR3 DNA sequence: TGTGCCAGCAGCCCCGGACAGCTGTGCGGGGAGCTGTTTTGT.